What follows are 5 T cell receptor beta chains derived from one specimen sequenced in a study of T cells in women clearing cervical HPV infection. Sequencing was performed with immunoSEQ multiplex PCR; in TCRdb, only in-frame clones are kept and a portion is missing. The table lists around 16,000 clones. The sequencing input was blood buffy coat. These receptors originate from a woman between 18 and 70 years old with a cervical HPV16 infection that either progressed to CIN3+ or cleared (not recorded which).

Remarks on this clone: Sequencing ends 3 residues short of the CDR3 end; the germline J gene provides the rest. The rearrangement uses TRBV18 and TRBJ1-5; the D gene is possibly TRBD1 (5 bases). CDR1 KGHSH and CDR2 LQKENI come from the germline V gene. The germline V and J ends were trimmed by 3 bases and 4 bases, with 16 bases remaining between them. CDR3 length equals 16 residues. The CDR3 reads CASSPDPPGWNQPQHF. The covered CDR3 bases are TGTGCCAGCTCACCTGATCCTCCAGGGTGGAATCAGCCC.

About this clone itself: The read comes to an end 3 residues before the CDR3 does, leaving the germline J gene to fill in the end. The rearrangement links TRBV5-5 to TRBJ1-4; 9 bases fit TRBD1. Trimming removed 4 bases from V and 4 bases from J; junction bases left unmatched: 2. The CDR3 has 14 amino acids. Per germline, CDR1 SGHKS and CDR2 YYEKEE (reference sequence). The covered CDR3 bases are TGTGCCAGCAGCGGGGACAGGGTTAATGAAAAA. This sequence encodes CASSGDRVNEK. The entire CDR3 sequence reads CASSGDRVNEKLFF.

Details on this clone: The read is 3 residues too short to cover the CDR3 end, so that end is filled in from the germline J gene. This chain joins TRBV30 and TRBJ1-1, with a weak D call TRBD1 (6 bases). Germline loops: CDR1 GTSNPN, CDR2 SVGIG (reference sequence). The CDR3 loop spans 14 amino acids. The sequenced CDR3 bases are TGTGCCTGGAAAACAGGGCCCCTCCAGGGGGAA. Translation gives CAWKTGPLQGE. The CDR3 as a whole reads CAWKTGPLQGEAFF.

As for this clone: The CDR3 end is not reached by the read, which stops 3 residues before it; the germline J gene fills it in. The J gene is TRBJ2-6, the V gene TRBV2, with D maybe TRBD1 (5 bases). V was clipped by 5 bases and J by 0 bases, with 20 bases between them. The germline gives CDR1 SNHLY, CDR2 FYNNEI. This CDR3 is 19 amino acids long. The DNA read from the CDR3 is TGTGCCAGCAGTCTCCGCCAGGGTAATTCTCTCTCTGGGGCCAACGTC. It codes for CASSLRQGNSLSGANV. The entire CDR3 protein is CASSLRQGNSLSGANVLTF.

CDR3 amino acids: CSVDDRGLVGGYTF. CDR3 DNA, as far as it was read: TGCAGCGTAGATGACAGGGGGCTAGTAGGTGGC. The rearrangement links TRBV29-1 to TRBJ1-2; 10 bases fit TRBD1. The read comes to an end 3 residues before the CDR3 does, leaving the germline J gene to fill in the end. The trim removed 6 bases at V and 7 bases at J, leaving 11 bases unmatched. The CDR3 spans 14 residues. Per germline, CDR1 SQVTM and CDR2 ANQGSEA. The full variable domain, completed using reference TRBV29-1 and TRBJ1-2, is SAVISQKPSRDICQRGTSLTIQCQVDSQVTMMFWYRQQPGQSLTLIATANQGSEATYESGFVIDKFPISRPNLTFSTLTVSNMSPEDSSIYLCSVDDRGLVGGYTFGSGTRLTVV.